This TCR beta chain derives from a study of identical twins' blood T cells. Study results and caveats: Abundant TCRbeta CDR3s overlapped more between twins than with unrelated donors.

This clonotype was seen at least ten times. Antigen: not known. The CDR3 has 13 residues. The V end was cut by 1 base, the J end by 3 bases, with 6 bases between. The germline V gene encodes CDR1 SNHLY and CDR2 FYNNEI. TCR cDNA libraries were made from RNA using a previously described, modified protocol. TCRdb reanalysed the 5' RACE reads using MiXCR and keeps one entry per CDR3 protein. The sample includes roughly 380,000 distinct CDR3 sequences, about 28% of them seen just once. The sample comprised PBMCs. This TCR came from a woman aged 18 to 55 in good health. V gene TRBV2 combines with J gene TRBJ1-1; D remains unclear. The CDR3 is CASSEVRDTEAFF. The CDR3 DNA is TGTGCCAGCAGTGAAGTCCGGGACACTGAAGCTTTCTTT.